Listed below are T cell receptor beta chains from one sample, sequenced in a study of blood T cells in healthy people across ages. TCRdb fed the 5' RACE reads into MiXCR, producing one record per CDR3 protein. The sample has 2 million or so distinct CDR3 sequences, around half seen once. What was sequenced was blood. The receptors originated from a woman between 40 and 55 years old in good health. Each CDR3 is given with its conserved first and last residue. Each record gives: D gene, clone size, J gene, V gene, CDR3 DNA, CDR3 protein. The D gene is left open where the match is weak. Rows give clone size only sometimes, using once, few, many, or a class for an expanded clone.

>NA|NA|TRBJ1-2|TRBV6-7
TGTGCCAGCATTTATCACAGCTATGGCTACACCTTC
CASIYHSYGYTF
>NA|NA|TRBJ1-1|TRBV28
TGTGCCAGCACCCGGAGGGGGGGACGGGGCACTGAAGCTTTCTTT
CASTRRGGRGTEAFF
>NA|NA|TRBJ1-4|TRBV14
TGTGCCAGCAGCCAAGTCGGGAGAAAACTGTTTTTT
CASSQVGRKLFF
>TRBD1|NA|TRBJ2-4|TRBV18
TGTGCCACCGGGCAGGGGGCAAATGAGCAGTACTTC
CATGQGANEQYF
>TRBD1|NA|TRBJ2-7|TRBV29-1
TGCAGCGTTTGGATTGGCGGGACAGGGGGCCAGAATGAGCAGTACTTC
CSVWIGGTGGQNEQYF
>NA|NA|TRBJ1-4|TRBV5-1
TGCGCCAGCAGCTTGACAGAATTTGAAAAACTGTTTTTT
CASSLTEFEKLFF
>TRBD2|NA|TRBJ2-2|TRBV9
TGTGCCAGCAGCCATTCCGGGACTAGCGGGGGGGACGGCACCGGGGAGCTGTTTTTT
CASSHSGTSGGDGTGELFF
>TRBD1|NA|TRBJ2-7|TRBV7-6
TGTGCCAGCAGCCCCGAGACAGGGCACTCCTACGAGCAGTACTTC
CASSPETGHSYEQYF
>NA|NA|TRBJ2-3|TRBV24-1
TGTGCCACCAGTGATTTTGGACTCGACATCGCAGATACGCAGTATTTT
CATSDFGLDIADTQYF
>NA|few|TRBJ1-2|TRBV5-6
TGTGCCAGCAGCACCGCATCGGGCTATGGCTACACCTTC
CASSTASGYGYTF
>NA|NA|TRBJ1-1|TRBV27
TGTGCCAGCAGTTTATCCCTTCTTGCGAACACTGAAGCTTTCTTT
CASSLSLLANTEAFF
>NA|NA|TRBJ2-3|TRBV5-1
TGCGCCAGCAGCTTGGGACAGAAAAAAATAAGCACAGATACGCAGTATTTT
CASSLGQKKISTDTQYF
>TRBD1|NA|TRBJ2-3|TRBV7-6
TGTGCCAGCAGCTTACTGGGACAGTCTAGCACAGATACGCAGTATTTT
CASSLLGQSSTDTQYF
>NA|NA|TRBJ2-7|TRBV9
TGTGCCAGCAGCGTAGCCCCAGGGTTAAACTACGAGCAGTACTTC
CASSVAPGLNYEQYF
>NA|NA|TRBJ1-1|TRBV6-5
TGTGCCAGCAGTTACGGGGGGTGGCCCACTGAAGCTTTCTTT
CASSYGGWPTEAFF
>NA|NA|TRBJ2-5|TRBV27
TGTGCCAGCAGTCCGAAATCAGACACCGATGAATTGTACCAAGAGACCCAGTACTTC
CASSPKSDTDELYQETQYF
>NA|NA|TRBJ2-3|TRBV10-3
TGTGCCATCAGTAAAGGGACCACTAGCACAGATACGCAGTATTTT
CAISKGTTSTDTQYF
>TRBD2|few|TRBJ2-4|TRBV6-2/TRBV6-3
TGTGCCAGCAGTTACTCGTCTAGCGGGGCATTTGCCAAAAACATTCAGTACTTC
CASSYSSSGAFAKNIQYF
>NA|NA|TRBJ1-1|TRBV6-5
TGTGCCAGCAGTTACTTCCGAGAGAACACTGAAGCTTTCTTT
CASSYFRENTEAFF
>TRBD2|NA|TRBJ2-1|TRBV13
TGTGCCAGCATCCGGGGGGGCTACAATGAGCAGTTCTTC
CASIRGGYNEQFF
>NA|once|TRBJ1-2|TRBV7-2
TGTGCCAGCAGCAAAAGGGATGGCTACACCTTC
CASSKRDGYTF
>NA|many|TRBJ2-5|TRBV28
TGTGCCAGCAGACCCCAGGGGAGACGGGAGACCCAGTACTTC
CASRPQGRRETQYF
>NA|few|TRBJ1-4|TRBV7-2
TGTGCCAGCAGCACCCGACAGCCCCATGAAAAACTGTTTTTT
CASSTRQPHEKLFF
>NA|few|TRBJ2-7|TRBV11-2
TGTGCCAGCAGCGCCGGGGGTTACTACGAGCAGTACTTC
CASSAGGYYEQYF
>NA|NA|TRBJ2-1|TRBV14
TGTGCCAGCAGCCAACCCGGGGGGCAATACAATGAGCAGTTCTTC
CASSQPGGQYNEQFF
>NA|few|TRBJ2-3|TRBV27
TGTGCCAGCAGTTACAGCGCCAGGGGGGTAGATACGCAGTATTTT
CASSYSARGVDTQYF
>TRBD2|NA|TRBJ2-3|TRBV12-3/TRBV12-4
TGTGCCAGCAGTTCAAACTCCCAAACTAGCGGGGGGGCGAGGGCAGATACGCAGTATTTT
CASSSNSQTSGGARADTQYF
>TRBD2|NA|TRBJ2-6|TRBV28
TGTGCCACCGTAGAGGCGGGGGGGTTCTCTGGGGCCAACGTCCTGACTTTC
CATVEAGGFSGANVLTF
>NA|NA|TRBJ2-3|TRBV11-2
TGTGCCAGCAGCTCGAGCGTCCTGGACACAGATACGCAGTATTTT
CASSSSVLDTDTQYF
>NA|NA|TRBJ2-3|TRBV20-1
TGCAGTGCTACCTTTGGCGGGGTCACAGATACGCAGTATTTT
CSATFGGVTDTQYF
>NA|NA|TRBJ1-2|TRBV15
TGTGCCACCAGCAGGTATGCCGACACGACCTATGGCTACACCTTC
CATSRYADTTYGYTF
>NA|NA|TRBJ2-6|TRBV3-1
TGTGCCAGCAGCCAAGATATCGCAGTCCCCTCTGGGGCCAACGTCCTGACTTTC
CASSQDIAVPSGANVLTF
>NA|few|TRBJ2-4|TRBV6-1
TGTGCCAGCTTCGGCATGATGCAAATTCAGTACTTC
CASFGMMQIQYF
>NA|NA|TRBJ2-7|TRBV6-1
TGTGCCAGCAGTGAAGATGGGGGCGTAATCTACGAGCAGTACTTC
CASSEDGGVIYEQYF
>NA|NA|TRBJ2-5|TRBV5-1
TGCGCCAGCAGCCGTGGGCCGACGGGGGCGTACCAAGAGACCCAGTACTTC
CASSRGPTGAYQETQYF
>TRBD1|NA|TRBJ2-3|TRBV7-3
TGTGCCAGCAGCACCTCCGGGACAGGGGCGGCAGATACGCAGTATTTT
CASSTSGTGAADTQYF
>NA|NA|TRBJ2-5|TRBV12-5
TGTGCTAGTGGTTCCCCCTCAGTTCCCCAATTCCCTCGGGGGGAGACCCAGTACTTC
CASGSPSVPQFPRGETQYF
>NA|few|TRBJ2-4|TRBV7-3
TGTGCCAGCAGCTTAACTCCAGGGCGGGGCATTCAGTACTTC
CASSLTPGRGIQYF